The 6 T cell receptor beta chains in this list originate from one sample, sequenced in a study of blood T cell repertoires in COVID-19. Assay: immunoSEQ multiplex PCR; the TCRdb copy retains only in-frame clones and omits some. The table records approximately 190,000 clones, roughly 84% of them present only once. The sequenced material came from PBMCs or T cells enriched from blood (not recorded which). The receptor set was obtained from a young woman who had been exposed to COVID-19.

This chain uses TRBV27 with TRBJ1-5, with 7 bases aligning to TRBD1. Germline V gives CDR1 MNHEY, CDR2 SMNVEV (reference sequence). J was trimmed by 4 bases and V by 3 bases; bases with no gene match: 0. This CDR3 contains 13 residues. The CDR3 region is CASSLDRNQPQHF. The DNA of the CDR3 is TGTGCCAGCAGTTTGGACAGGAATCAGCCCCAGCATTTT.

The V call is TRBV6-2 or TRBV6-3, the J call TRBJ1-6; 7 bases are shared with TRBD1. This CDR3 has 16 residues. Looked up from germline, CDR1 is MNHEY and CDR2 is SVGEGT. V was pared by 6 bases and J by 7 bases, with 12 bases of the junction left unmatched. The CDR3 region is CASSYRRGTENSPLHF. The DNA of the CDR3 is TGTGCCAGCAGCTATAGACGTGGGACAGAAAATTCACCCCTCCACTTT.

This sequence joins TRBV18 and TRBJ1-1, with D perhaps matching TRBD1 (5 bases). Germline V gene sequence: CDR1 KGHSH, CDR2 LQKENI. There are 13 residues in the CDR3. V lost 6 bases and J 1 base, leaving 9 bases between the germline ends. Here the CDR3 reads CASSQQENTEAFF. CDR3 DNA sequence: TGTGCCAGCTCGCAACAGGAGAACACTGAAGCTTTCTTT. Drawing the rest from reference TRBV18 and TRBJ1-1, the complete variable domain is NAGVMQNPRHLVRRRGQEARLRCSPMKGHSHVYWYRQLPEEGLKFMVYLQKENIIDESGMPKERFSAEFPKEGPSILRIQQVVRGDSAAYFCASSQQENTEAFFGQGTRLTVV.

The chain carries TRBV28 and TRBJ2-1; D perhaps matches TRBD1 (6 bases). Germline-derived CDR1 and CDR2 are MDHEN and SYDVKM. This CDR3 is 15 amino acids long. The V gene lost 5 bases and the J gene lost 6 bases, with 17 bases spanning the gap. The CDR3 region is CASSAYRELGNEQFF. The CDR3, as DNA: TGTGCCAGCAGTGCCTACAGGGAGTTGGGCAATGAGCAGTTCTTC.

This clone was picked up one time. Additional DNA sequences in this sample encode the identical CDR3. CDR3 protein: CAWSVRDEQFF. In DNA form, the CDR3 reads TGTGCCTGGAGTGTACGCGATGAGCAGTTCTTC. The chain uses TRBV30 and TRBJ2-1, with D hard to call. The CDR3 length is 11 residues. The V end was cut by 0 bases, the J end by 8 bases, with 5 bases between. CDR1 is GTSNPN, CDR2 SVGIG, per germline (reference sequence).

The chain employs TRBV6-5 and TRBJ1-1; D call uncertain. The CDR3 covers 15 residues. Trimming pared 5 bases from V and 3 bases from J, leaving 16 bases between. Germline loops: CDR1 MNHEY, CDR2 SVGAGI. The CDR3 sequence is CASSPSGGGYTEAFF. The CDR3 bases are TGTGCCAGCAGTCCCTCGGGAGGCGGGTACACTGAAGCTTTCTTT.